One TCR beta chain is described in this entry. This entry belongs to a study of T cells in localized non-small cell lung cancer. Deletions cut 5 bases from V and 3 bases from J, with 14 bases between. CDR3 length: 15 residues. Germline lookup yields CDR1 MDHEN and CDR2 SYDVKM. The protocol was immunoSEQ multiplex PCR, while the TCRdb copy is restricted to in-frame clones and leaves out a portion. This sample has around 130,000 clones; 80% to 90% occur once, and the top ten carry around 1.7%. Sequenced here: peripheral blood, sampled before any cancer treatment. V is TRBV28 and J is TRBJ2-1; the D call may be TRBD1 or TRBD2 (6 bases each). The TCR was taken from a female donor of 60 years or more with stage I lung adenocarcinoma. The CDR3 spells CASSQGGSGYNEQFF. Here the CDR3 DNA reads TGTGCCAGCAGTCAAGGGGGGAGTGGCTACAATGAGCAGTTCTTC.